This record covers a single TCR beta chain. This specimen belongs to a study of blood T cell repertoires in COVID-19. About the study: Researchers got acute and convalescent COVID-19 samples from the United States, Italy and Spain. From T cells, B-cell-depleted T cells, or PBMCs came the material, which was cDNA or gDNA.

The CDR3 is 14 residues long. V shed 3 bases, J shed 7 bases, and the junction held 6 bases outside the gene matches. Germline V gives CDR1 KGHSH, CDR2 LQKENI. Original processing notes: Quantification of nucleated cells was approximated via reference gene primer amplification. Libraries were prepared by immunoSEQ multiplex PCR; TCRdb keeps only in-frame clonotypes and omits some of them. That table furnishes V, J and clone size, whereas the DNA furnished D and trimming. The top ten clones hold 0.75% to 0.9% of a sample with about 210,000 clones, approximately 87% of them seen once. The receptor's source is a woman in her 70s with acute or convalescent COVID-19. Sequenced sample: peripheral blood. V usage is TRBV18 and J usage is TRBJ2-7; 10 nucleotides agree with TRBD1. CDR3 bases: TGTGCCAGCTCACCCACAGACAGGGGGCATGAGCAGTACTTC. It encodes CASSPTDRGHEQYF. Together with reference TRBV18 and TRBJ2-7, the CDR3 gives the full variable domain: NAGVMQNPRHLVRRRGQEARLRCSPMKGHSHVYWYRQLPEEGLKFMVYLQKENIIDESGMPKERFSAEFPKEGPSILRIQQVVRGDSAAYFCASSPTDRGHEQYFGPGTRLTVT.